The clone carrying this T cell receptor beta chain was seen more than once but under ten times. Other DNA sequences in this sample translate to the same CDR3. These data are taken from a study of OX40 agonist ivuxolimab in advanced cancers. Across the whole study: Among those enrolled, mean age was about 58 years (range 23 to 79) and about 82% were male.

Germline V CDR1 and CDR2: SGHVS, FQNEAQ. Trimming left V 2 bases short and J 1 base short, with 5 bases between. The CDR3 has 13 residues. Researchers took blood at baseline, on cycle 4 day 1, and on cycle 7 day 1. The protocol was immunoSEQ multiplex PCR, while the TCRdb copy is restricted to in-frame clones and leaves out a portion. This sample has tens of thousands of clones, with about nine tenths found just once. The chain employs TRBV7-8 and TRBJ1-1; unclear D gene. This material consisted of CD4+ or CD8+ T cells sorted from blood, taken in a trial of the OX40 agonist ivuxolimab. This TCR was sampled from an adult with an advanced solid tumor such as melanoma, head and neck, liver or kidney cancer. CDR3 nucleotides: TGTGCCAGCAGCTTACAGCAGAACACTGAAGCTTTCTTT. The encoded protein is CASSLQQNTEAFF. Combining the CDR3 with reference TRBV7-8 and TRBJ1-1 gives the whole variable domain GAGVSQSPRYKVAKRGQDVALRCDPISGHVSLFWYQQALGQGPEFLTYFQNEAQLDKSGLPSDRFFAERPEGSVSTLKIQRTQQEDSAVYLCASSLQQNTEAFFGQGTRLTVV.